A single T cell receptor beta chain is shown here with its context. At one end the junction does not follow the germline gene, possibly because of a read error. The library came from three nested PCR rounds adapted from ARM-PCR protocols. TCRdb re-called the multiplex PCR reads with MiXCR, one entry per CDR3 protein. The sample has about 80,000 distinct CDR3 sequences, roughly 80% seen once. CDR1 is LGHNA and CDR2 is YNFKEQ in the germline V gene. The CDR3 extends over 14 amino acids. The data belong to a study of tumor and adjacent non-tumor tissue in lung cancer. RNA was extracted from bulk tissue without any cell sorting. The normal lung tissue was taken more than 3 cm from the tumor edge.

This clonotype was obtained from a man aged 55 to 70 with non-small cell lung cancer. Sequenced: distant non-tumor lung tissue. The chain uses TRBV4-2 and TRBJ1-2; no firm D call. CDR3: CVSSQEQPTNAYTF. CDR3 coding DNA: TGTGTCAGCAGCCAAGAGCAACCGACGAATGCCTACACCTTC.